Listed below are T cell receptor beta chains from one sample, sequenced in a study of blood T cell repertoires in COVID-19. Here immunoSEQ multiplex PCR was the method, and the copy in TCRdb shows in-frame clones only, minus some. This table has 200,000 or so clones, roughly nine tenths appearing once. Sequenced material: PBMCs or T cells enriched from blood (not recorded which). These receptor sequences come from a woman aged 18-35 years in a cohort exposed to, infected with or recovered from COVID-19 (not recorded which). CDR3s include the opening cysteine and the closing phenylalanine or tryptophan. D genes are given only for firm matches. A row's size may be missing; if present it is once, few, many or a size class.

cdr3_length: 16; j_call: TRBJ2-1; v_call: TRBV5-6; d_call: TRBD2; clone_size: .; cdr3_aa: CASSSNPSGGLNEQFF; cdr3_nt: TGTGCCAGCAGCTCCAATCCTAGCGGGGGTTTAAATGAGCAGTTCTTC
cdr3_length: 14; j_call: TRBJ2-3; v_call: TRBV7-3; d_call: TRBD2; clone_size: .; cdr3_aa: CASSQPPGLATQYF; cdr3_nt: TGTGCCAGCAGCCAACCCCCGGGACTAGCGACGCAGTATTTT
cdr3_length: 15; j_call: TRBJ2-5; v_call: TRBV5-1; d_call: .; clone_size: .; cdr3_aa: CASSLQGIGQETQYF; cdr3_nt: TGCGCCAGCAGCCTGCAGGGAATTGGCCAAGAGACCCAGTACTTC
cdr3_length: 15; j_call: TRBJ2-7; v_call: TRBV28; d_call: .; clone_size: .; cdr3_aa: CASSFLGSRSYEQYF; cdr3_nt: TGTGCCAGCAGTTTTCTGGGCAGCCGTTCCTACGAGCAGTACTTC
cdr3_length: 14; j_call: TRBJ1-1; v_call: TRBV6-5; d_call: .; clone_size: .; cdr3_aa: CASTRSSVNTEAFF; cdr3_nt: TGTGCCAGCACCCGCTCGAGCGTGAACACTGAAGCTTTCTTT
cdr3_length: 15; j_call: TRBJ1-1; v_call: TRBV9; d_call: TRBD1; clone_size: .; cdr3_aa: CASSSKTGGNTEAFF; cdr3_nt: TGTGCCAGCAGCTCCAAGACAGGGGGGAACACTGAAGCTTTCTTT
cdr3_length: 12; j_call: TRBJ1-1; v_call: TRBV6-5; d_call: .; clone_size: once; cdr3_aa: CASIDRYTEAFF; cdr3_nt: TGTGCCAGCATCGACAGGTACACTGAAGCTTTCTTT
cdr3_length: 14; j_call: TRBJ1-4; v_call: TRBV18; d_call: TRBD1; clone_size: .; cdr3_aa: CASSTGGEWEKLFF; cdr3_nt: TGTGCCAGCTCAACAGGGGGAGAATGGGAAAAACTGTTTTTT
cdr3_length: 14; j_call: TRBJ2-1; v_call: TRBV30; d_call: .; clone_size: .; cdr3_aa: CAWSGTGGFNEQFF; cdr3_nt: TGTGCCTGGAGTGGGACTGGGGGGTTCAATGAGCAGTTCTTC
cdr3_length: 12; j_call: TRBJ1-2; v_call: TRBV30; d_call: .; clone_size: .; cdr3_aa: CAWSVLFYGYTF; cdr3_nt: TGTGCCTGGAGTGTATTATTTTATGGCTACACCTTC
cdr3_length: 15; j_call: TRBJ1-1; v_call: TRBV27; d_call: TRBD1; clone_size: .; cdr3_aa: CASSLAGGFNTEAFF; cdr3_nt: TGTGCCAGCAGTTTGGCAGGGGGCTTTAACACTGAAGCTTTCTTT
cdr3_length: 16; j_call: TRBJ2-3; v_call: TRBV7-6; d_call: TRBD2; clone_size: .; cdr3_aa: CASSFVLAGVGDTQYF; cdr3_nt: TGTGCCAGCAGCTTTGTACTAGCGGGAGTCGGCGATACGCAGTATTTT
cdr3_length: 15; j_call: TRBJ2-5; v_call: TRBV6-5; d_call: TRBD2; clone_size: .; cdr3_aa: CASSYSGLAIETQYF; cdr3_nt: TGTGCCAGCAGTTACTCGGGACTAGCGATCGAGACCCAGTACTTC
cdr3_length: 14; j_call: TRBJ1-1; v_call: TRBV28; d_call: TRBD1; clone_size: .; cdr3_aa: CASTRTTGDTEAFF; cdr3_nt: TGTGCCAGCACAAGAACGACAGGGGACACTGAAGCTTTCTTT
cdr3_length: 12; j_call: TRBJ2-1; v_call: TRBV7-2; d_call: .; clone_size: .; cdr3_aa: CASSPTVNEQFF; cdr3_nt: TGTGCCAGCAGCCCCACGGTCAATGAGCAGTTCTTC
cdr3_length: 14; j_call: TRBJ2-5; v_call: TRBV4-1; d_call: TRBD1; clone_size: .; cdr3_aa: CASSQGTGQETQYF; cdr3_nt: TGCGCCAGCAGCCAAGGGACAGGACAAGAGACCCAGTACTTC
cdr3_length: 14; j_call: TRBJ1-2; v_call: TRBV2; d_call: TRBD1; clone_size: .; cdr3_aa: CASAYTGAVAGYTF; cdr3_nt: TGTGCCAGCGCATACACAGGGGCTGTTGCTGGCTACACCTTC
cdr3_length: 15; j_call: TRBJ2-5; v_call: TRBV9; d_call: TRBD1; clone_size: .; cdr3_aa: CASSVGTGGGETQYF; cdr3_nt: TGTGCCAGCAGCGTAGGCACAGGGGGCGGAGAGACCCAGTACTTC
cdr3_length: 14; j_call: TRBJ1-1; v_call: TRBV6-5; d_call: TRBD1; clone_size: .; cdr3_aa: CASSTGTGVTEAFF; cdr3_nt: TGTGCCAGCAGTACCGGGACAGGGGTGACTGAAGCTTTCTTT
cdr3_length: 15; j_call: TRBJ2-5; v_call: TRBV7-7; d_call: .; clone_size: .; cdr3_aa: CASSAADGSRGTQYF; cdr3_nt: TGTGCCAGCAGCGCCGCGGACGGGTCCCGGGGGACCCAGTACTTC
cdr3_length: 14; j_call: TRBJ1-5; v_call: TRBV2; d_call: .; clone_size: .; cdr3_aa: CASSESTGNQPQHF; cdr3_nt: TGTGCCAGCAGTGAAAGTACAGGGAATCAGCCCCAGCATTTT
cdr3_length: 17; j_call: TRBJ2-1; v_call: TRBV13; d_call: TRBD2; clone_size: .; cdr3_aa: CASSHPLREGPHNEQFF; cdr3_nt: TGTGCCAGCAGCCATCCTCTGCGGGAGGGCCCCCACAATGAGCAGTTCTTC
cdr3_length: 15; j_call: TRBJ1-1; v_call: TRBV3-1/TRBV3-2; d_call: .; clone_size: .; cdr3_aa: CASSQGSQANTEAFF; cdr3_nt: TGTGCCAGCAGCCAAGGATCCCAGGCGAACACTGAAGCTTTCTTT
cdr3_length: 16; j_call: TRBJ1-1; v_call: TRBV7-2; d_call: .; clone_size: .; cdr3_aa: CASSLALQGPTTEAFF; cdr3_nt: TGTGCCAGCAGCTTAGCCTTACAGGGCCCAACGACTGAAGCTTTCTTT
cdr3_length: 15; j_call: TRBJ1-2; v_call: TRBV5-5; d_call: TRBD1; clone_size: once; cdr3_aa: CASNTQTGSGYGYTF; cdr3_nt: TGTGCCAGCAACACACAGACAGGGTCAGGCTATGGCTACACCTTC
cdr3_length: 14; j_call: TRBJ1-3; v_call: TRBV28; d_call: TRBD1; clone_size: .; cdr3_aa: CASHHRGPGNTIYF; cdr3_nt: TGTGCCAGCCATCACAGGGGGCCGGGAAACACCATATATTTT
cdr3_length: 13; j_call: TRBJ1-5; v_call: TRBV2; d_call: .; clone_size: few; cdr3_aa: CASKGHGQAPQHF; cdr3_nt: TGTGCCAGCAAGGGACACGGTCAAGCGCCCCAGCATTTT
cdr3_length: 16; j_call: TRBJ1-6; v_call: TRBV5-1; d_call: .; clone_size: .; cdr3_aa: CASSDDLGAETSPLHF; cdr3_nt: TGCGCCAGCAGCGACGATTTGGGGGCGGAAACTTCACCCCTCCACTTT
cdr3_length: 18; j_call: TRBJ1-1; v_call: TRBV7-9; d_call: TRBD1; clone_size: .; cdr3_aa: CASSLGFGQGKGDTEAFF; cdr3_nt: TGTGCCAGCAGCTTAGGATTCGGACAGGGGAAAGGGGACACTGAAGCTTTCTTT
cdr3_length: 15; j_call: TRBJ2-3; v_call: TRBV18; d_call: .; clone_size: .; cdr3_aa: CASSPSQGGPDTQYF; cdr3_nt: TGTGCCAGCTCACCAAGCCAGGGGGGCCCAGATACGCAGTATTTT
cdr3_length: 13; j_call: TRBJ1-1; v_call: TRBV11-3; d_call: .; clone_size: .; cdr3_aa: CASSSGGVTEAFF; cdr3_nt: TGTGCCAGCAGCTCGGGGGGTGTGACTGAAGCTTTCTTT
cdr3_length: 18; j_call: TRBJ1-5; v_call: TRBV28; d_call: TRBD1; clone_size: .; cdr3_aa: CASSPPGQGGLGNQPQHF; cdr3_nt: TGTGCCAGCAGTCCACCCGGACAGGGGGGATTGGGCAATCAGCCCCAGCATTTT
cdr3_length: 15; j_call: TRBJ2-2; v_call: TRBV7-6; d_call: TRBD2; clone_size: .; cdr3_aa: CASRTTSGRTGELFF; cdr3_nt: TGTGCCAGCAGAACTACTAGCGGGAGAACCGGGGAGCTGTTTTTT
cdr3_length: 16; j_call: TRBJ2-5; v_call: TRBV3-1/TRBV3-2; d_call: TRBD1; clone_size: .; cdr3_aa: CASSQEAGTGKETQYF; cdr3_nt: TGTGCCAGCAGCCAAGAGGCCGGGACAGGAAAAGAGACCCAGTACTTC
cdr3_length: 14; j_call: TRBJ2-7; v_call: TRBV5-1; d_call: TRBD1; clone_size: .; cdr3_aa: CASSTGTGAYEQYF; cdr3_nt: TGCGCCAGCAGCACCGGGACAGGGGCCTACGAGCAGTACTTC
cdr3_length: 14; j_call: TRBJ2-2; v_call: TRBV11-2; d_call: TRBD1; clone_size: .; cdr3_aa: CASSLGQGIGELFF; cdr3_nt: TGTGCCAGCAGCTTAGGACAGGGCATCGGGGAGCTGTTTTTT
cdr3_length: 18; j_call: TRBJ1-6; v_call: TRBV2; d_call: TRBD1; clone_size: .; cdr3_aa: CASRDRDRGIIYNSPLHF; cdr3_nt: TGTGCCAGCAGGGACCGGGACAGAGGAATAATTTATAATTCACCCCTCCACTTT
cdr3_length: 14; j_call: TRBJ1-2; v_call: TRBV6-6; d_call: .; clone_size: .; cdr3_aa: CASSYSQGSYGYTF; cdr3_nt: TGTGCCAGCAGTTACTCTCAGGGATCCTATGGCTACACCTTC
cdr3_length: 17; j_call: TRBJ2-1; v_call: TRBV14; d_call: .; clone_size: .; cdr3_aa: CASSQGNFLRSYNEQFF; cdr3_nt: TGTGCCAGCAGCCAAGGTAACTTCCTCCGCTCCTACAATGAGCAGTTCTTC
cdr3_length: 16; j_call: TRBJ1-1; v_call: TRBV13; d_call: TRBD1; clone_size: .; cdr3_aa: CASRAWTGGRNTEAFF; cdr3_nt: TGTGCCAGCAGGGCTTGGACAGGGGGCAGGAACACTGAAGCTTTCTTT
cdr3_length: 16; j_call: TRBJ2-2; v_call: TRBV3-1/TRBV3-2; d_call: .; clone_size: once; cdr3_aa: CASSSQPGGFTGELFF; cdr3_nt: TGTGCCAGCAGCTCACAACCAGGGGGGTTCACCGGGGAGCTGTTTTTT
cdr3_length: 13; j_call: TRBJ1-6; v_call: TRBV12-3/TRBV12-4; d_call: TRBD1; clone_size: .; cdr3_aa: CASRGGGDSPLHF; cdr3_nt: TGTGCCAGCCGAGGGGGCGGTGATTCACCCCTCCACTTT